This entry is about one T cell receptor beta chain. The data were obtained in a study of T cells in Graves' hyperthyroidism and ophthalmopathy. Amplification yielded TCR beta CDR3 regions, with RNA transcripts as the source. Carried out on the TCR CDR3, a first-round RT-PCR used the HTBI primer set. TCRdb processed the multiplex PCR reads anew with MiXCR; each CDR3 protein has one entry. The sample holds 500,000 to 600,000 distinct CDR3 sequences, about 43% seen once. CDR3 length: 15 amino acids. V was pared by 1 base and J by 3 bases, with 12 bases between. Germline V gene data show CDR1 as SGHTA and CDR2 as FQGNSA.

The TCR sequence derives from a woman under 30 with Graves' hyperthyroidism. This chain uses TRBV7-2 with TRBJ1-1; perhaps TRBD1 as D (6 bases). Sequencing was carried out using peripheral blood or thyroid tissue (not recorded which). CDR3 protein: CASSLEIGGDTEAFF. The CDR3 region has the DNA TGTGCCAGCAGCTTAGAAATAGGGGGTGACACTGAAGCTTTCTTT.